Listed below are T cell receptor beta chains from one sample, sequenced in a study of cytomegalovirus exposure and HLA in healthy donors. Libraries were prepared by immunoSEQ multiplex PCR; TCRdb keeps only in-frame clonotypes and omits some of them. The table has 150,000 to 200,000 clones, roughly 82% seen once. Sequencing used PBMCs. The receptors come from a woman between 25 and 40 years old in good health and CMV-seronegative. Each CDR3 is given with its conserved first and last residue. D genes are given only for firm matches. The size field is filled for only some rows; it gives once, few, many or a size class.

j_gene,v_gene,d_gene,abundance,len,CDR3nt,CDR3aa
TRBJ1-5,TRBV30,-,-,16,TGTGCCTGGAGTTCTACCTTTGACAGGCGACATCAGCCCCAGCATTTT,CAWSSTFDRRHQPQHF
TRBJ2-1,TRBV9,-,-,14,TGTGCCAGCAGCGTAGCGTCCCGCGGCGATGAGCAGTTCTTC,CASSVASRGDEQFF
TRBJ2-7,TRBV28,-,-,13,TGTGCCAGCAGGACGGGACACTCCTACGAGCAGTACTTC,CASRTGHSYEQYF
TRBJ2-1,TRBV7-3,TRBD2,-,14,TGTGCCAGCAGCAGCGGGGCCAACTACAATGAGCAGTTCTTC,CASSSGANYNEQFF
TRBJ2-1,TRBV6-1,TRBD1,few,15,TGTGCCAGCTTCCGCGTGAGGGGGCTGGGCCATGAGCAGTTCTTC,CASFRVRGLGHEQFF
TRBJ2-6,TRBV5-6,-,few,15,TGTGCCAGCAGCCTTACAGGGACCGGGGCCAACGTCCTGACTTTC,CASSLTGTGANVLTF
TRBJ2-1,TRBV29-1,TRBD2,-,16,TGCAGCGTTGAGGGGGCTAGCGGGGGAGTTTACAATGAGCAGTTCTTC,CSVEGASGGVYNEQFF
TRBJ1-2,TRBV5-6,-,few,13,TGTGCCAGCAGCTTATCTGGAGAGGATGGCTACACCTTC,CASSLSGEDGYTF
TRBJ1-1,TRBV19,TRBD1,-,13,TGTGCCAGTACCATAACAGGGGGCACTGAAGCTTTCTTT,CASTITGGTEAFF
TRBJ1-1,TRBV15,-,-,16,TGTGCCACCAGCATCCGTAATTTCGGGGAGAACACTGAAGCTTTCTTT,CATSIRNFGENTEAFF
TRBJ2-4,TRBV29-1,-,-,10,TGCAGCGCAGGGGACGACATTCAGTACTTC,CSAGDDIQYF
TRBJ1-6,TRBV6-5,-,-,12,TGTGCCAGCACGCATCAGGGTGCGGCCCTCCACTTT,CASTHQGAALHF
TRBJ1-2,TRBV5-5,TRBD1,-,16,TGTGCCAGCAGCTTGGACAGTACAGGGGGGAACTATGGCTACACCTTC,CASSLDSTGGNYGYTF
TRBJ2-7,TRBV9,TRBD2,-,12,TGTGCCAGCAGTCGGGGGGCCTACGAGCAGTACTTC,CASSRGAYEQYF
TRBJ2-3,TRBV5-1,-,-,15,TGCGCCAGCAGCTTGCGAGCTATTTCCACAGATACGCAGTATTTT,CASSLRAISTDTQYF
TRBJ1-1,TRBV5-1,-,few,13,TGCGCCAGCAGCTCCTGGAAGGGGACTGAAGCTTTCTTT,CASSSWKGTEAFF